The clone carrying this TCR beta chain showed up just a few times. No antigen is known for it. This entry comes from a study of early T cells in non-severe SARS-CoV-2 infection. Study conclusions and caveats: Anti-spike CD8 responses were favored in VDJdb matching, and private and CD4 specificities were missed.

TCRdb used MiXCR to reprocess the 5' RACE reads, holding one entry per CDR3 protein. The table has some 83,000 distinct CDR3 sequences, roughly 10% seen once. V lost 2 bases and J lost 5, with 15 bases in between. The CDR3 has 15 residues. Germline V gene lookup returns CDR1 PRHDT and CDR2 FYEKMQ (reference sequence). This specimen was whole blood, taken at baseline. The origin of this receptor is an adult who was a healthcare worker with PCR-confirmed SARS-CoV-2 infection or an uninfected control (not recorded which). The chain recombines TRBV13 with TRBJ1-2; D uncertain. The CDR3 DNA is TGTGCCAGCAGCTTATCGGAGCAAGCACCGTATGGCTACACCTTC. Translation: CASSLSEQAPYGYTF.